The text below deals with one TCR beta chain. Its antigen is undetermined. The CDR3 loop spans 14 amino acids. V was pared by 5 bases and J by 6 bases, with 5 bases of the junction left unmatched. The germline gives CDR1 SGHRS, CDR2 YFSETQ. Every HIV-positive participant received treatment in the United States. The run of the v3.0 immunoSEQ assay was at survey level. Profiling relied on immunoSEQ multiplex PCR, and the TCRdb table lists in-frame clones only, not all of them. The table includes 25,000 to 30,000 clones, 75% to 90% detected once. This sample is part of a study of long-term antiretroviral therapy in people with HIV. Study results and caveats: Increased diversity was seen after ART, yet it remained lower than in transplant donor controls. Controls exceeded HIV repertoires in CDR3 length range.

This chain links TRBV5-1 with TRBJ1-2, with TRBD1 identical over 12 bases. This specimen was unsorted PBMCs, taken 2.7 to 2.9 years after starting antiretroviral therapy. This sequence was found in a young man with HIV. CDR3 region: CASRGTGGAHGYTF. In nucleotides, the CDR3 is TGCGCCAGCAGAGGGACAGGGGGCGCGCATGGCTACACCTTC.